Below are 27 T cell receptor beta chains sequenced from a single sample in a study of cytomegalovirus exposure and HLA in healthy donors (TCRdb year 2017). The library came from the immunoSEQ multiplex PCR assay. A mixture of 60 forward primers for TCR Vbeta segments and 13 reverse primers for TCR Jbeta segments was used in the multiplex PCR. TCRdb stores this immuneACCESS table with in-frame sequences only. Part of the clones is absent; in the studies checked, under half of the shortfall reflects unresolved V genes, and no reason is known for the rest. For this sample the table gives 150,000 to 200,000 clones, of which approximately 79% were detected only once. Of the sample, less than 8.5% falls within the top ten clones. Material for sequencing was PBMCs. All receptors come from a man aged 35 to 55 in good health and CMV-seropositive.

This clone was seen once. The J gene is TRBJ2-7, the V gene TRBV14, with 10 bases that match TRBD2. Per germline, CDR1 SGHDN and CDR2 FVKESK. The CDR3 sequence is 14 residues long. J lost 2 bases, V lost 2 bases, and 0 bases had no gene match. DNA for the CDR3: TGTGCCAGCAGCCAACTAGCGGGGGCCTACGAGCAGTACTTC. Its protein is CASSQLAGAYEQYF.

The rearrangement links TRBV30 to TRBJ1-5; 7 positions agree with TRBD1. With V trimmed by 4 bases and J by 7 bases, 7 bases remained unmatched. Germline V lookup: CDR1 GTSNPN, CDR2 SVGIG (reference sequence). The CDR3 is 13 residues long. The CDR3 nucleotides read TGTGCCTGGAAGCGGCAGACAGGGCAGCCCCAGCATTTT. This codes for CAWKRQTGQPQHF.

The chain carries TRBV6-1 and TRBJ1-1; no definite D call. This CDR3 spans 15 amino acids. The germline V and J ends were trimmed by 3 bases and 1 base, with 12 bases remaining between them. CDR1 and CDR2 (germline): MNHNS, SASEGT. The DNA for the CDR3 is TGTGCCAGCAGTGACCGGTTGGCGGCGAACACTGAAGCTTTCTTT. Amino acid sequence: CASSDRLAANTEAFF.

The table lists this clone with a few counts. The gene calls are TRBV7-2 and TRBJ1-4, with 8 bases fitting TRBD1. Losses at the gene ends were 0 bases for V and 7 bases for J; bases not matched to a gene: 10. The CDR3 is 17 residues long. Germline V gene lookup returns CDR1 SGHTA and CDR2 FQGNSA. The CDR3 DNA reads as TGTGCCAGCAGCTTAGCAGCGACCAGGGGGCTGAGTGAAAAACTGTTTTTT. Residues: CASSLAATRGLSEKLFF.

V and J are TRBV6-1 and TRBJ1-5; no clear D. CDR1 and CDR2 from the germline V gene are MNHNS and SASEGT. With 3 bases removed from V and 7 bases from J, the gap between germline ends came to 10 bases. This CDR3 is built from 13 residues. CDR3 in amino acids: CASSETRVQPQHF. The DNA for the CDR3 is TGTGCCAGCAGTGAGACCCGGGTGCAGCCCCAGCATTTT.

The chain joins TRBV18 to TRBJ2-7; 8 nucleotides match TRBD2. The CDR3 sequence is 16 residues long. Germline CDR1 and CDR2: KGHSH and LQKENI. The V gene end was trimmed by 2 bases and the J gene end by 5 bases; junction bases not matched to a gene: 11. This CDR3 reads CASSPAGGGRANEQYF. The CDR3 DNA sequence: TGTGCCAGCTCACCAGCTGGCGGGGGGCGTGCCAACGAGCAGTACTTC.

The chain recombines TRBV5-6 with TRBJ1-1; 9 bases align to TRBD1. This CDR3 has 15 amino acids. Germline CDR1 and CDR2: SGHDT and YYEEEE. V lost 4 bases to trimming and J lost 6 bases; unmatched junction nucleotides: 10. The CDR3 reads CASSLPGTGIAEAFF. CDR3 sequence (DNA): TGTGCCAGCAGCCTTCCCGGGACAGGGATCGCTGAAGCTTTCTTT.

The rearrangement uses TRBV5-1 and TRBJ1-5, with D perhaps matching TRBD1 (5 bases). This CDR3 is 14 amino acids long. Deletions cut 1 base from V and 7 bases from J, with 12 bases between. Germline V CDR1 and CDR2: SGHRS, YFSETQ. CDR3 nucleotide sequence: TGCGCCAGCAGCTTGAGCGGGGGAGTGCAGCCCCAGCATTTT. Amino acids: CASSLSGGVQPQHF.

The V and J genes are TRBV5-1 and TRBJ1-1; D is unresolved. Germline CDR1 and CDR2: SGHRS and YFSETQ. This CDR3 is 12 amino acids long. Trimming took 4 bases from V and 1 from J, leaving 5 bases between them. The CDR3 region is CASSGENTEAFF. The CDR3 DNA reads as TGCGCCAGCAGCGGAGAGAACACTGAAGCTTTCTTT.

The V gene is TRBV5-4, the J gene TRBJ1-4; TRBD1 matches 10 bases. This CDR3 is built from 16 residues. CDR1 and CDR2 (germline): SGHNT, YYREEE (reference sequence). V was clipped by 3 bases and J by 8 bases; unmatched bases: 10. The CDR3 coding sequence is TGTGCCAGCAGCTCCGAGACAGGGGGCCCTAGAGAAAAACTGTTTTTT. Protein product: CASSSETGGPREKLFF.

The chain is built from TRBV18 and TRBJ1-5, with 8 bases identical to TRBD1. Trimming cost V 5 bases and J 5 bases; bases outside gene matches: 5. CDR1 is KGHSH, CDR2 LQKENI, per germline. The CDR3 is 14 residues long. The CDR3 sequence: CASSSGGADQPQHF. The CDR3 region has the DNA TGTGCCAGCTCATCAGGGGGCGCGGATCAGCCCCAGCATTTT.

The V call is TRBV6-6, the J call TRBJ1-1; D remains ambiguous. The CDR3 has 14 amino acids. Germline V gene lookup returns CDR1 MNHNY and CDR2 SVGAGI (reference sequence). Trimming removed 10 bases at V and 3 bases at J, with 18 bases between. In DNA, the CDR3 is TGTGCCATGCGGAGGACCTCTACGGACACTGAAGCTTTCTTT. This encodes CAMRRTSTDTEAFF.

The CDR3 nucleotides are TGTGCCAGCAGCCTTAGATCTTCCGGGACAGGCTATGGCTACACCTTC. It translates to CASSLRSSGTGYGYTF. The chain links TRBV7-8 to TRBJ1-2; 8 nucleotides agree with TRBD1. The CDR3 is made up of 16 amino acids. From germline, CDR1 is SGHVS and CDR2 FQNEAQ. Trimming at V came to 5 bases and at J to 4 bases, leaving 12 bases not matched to a gene.

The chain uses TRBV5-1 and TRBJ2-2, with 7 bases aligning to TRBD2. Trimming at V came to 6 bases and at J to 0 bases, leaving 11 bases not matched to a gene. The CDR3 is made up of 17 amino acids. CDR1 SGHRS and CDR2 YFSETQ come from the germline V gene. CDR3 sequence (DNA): TGCGCCAGCAACTCCCAGCCCGGGAGGACGAACACCGGGGAGCTGTTTTTT. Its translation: CASNSQPGRTNTGELFF.

The CDR3 sequence: CASSQSGGANTGELFF. The CDR3 DNA reads TGTGCCAGCAGCCAATCAGGGGGCGCGAACACCGGGGAGCTGTTTTTT. The chain is built from TRBV16 and TRBJ2-2, with 7 bases matching TRBD1. The CDR3 is made up of 16 amino acids. CDR1 is KGHSY, CDR2 FQNENV, per germline. The V gene end was trimmed by 0 bases and the J gene end by 0 bases; junction bases not matched to a gene: 1.

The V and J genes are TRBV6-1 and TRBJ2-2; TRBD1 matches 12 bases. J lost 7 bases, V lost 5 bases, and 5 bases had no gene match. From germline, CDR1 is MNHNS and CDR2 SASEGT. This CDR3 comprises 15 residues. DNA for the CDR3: TGTGCCAGCAGTCCGGGACAGGGGGCAAACGGGGAGCTGTTTTTT. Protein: CASSPGQGANGELFF.

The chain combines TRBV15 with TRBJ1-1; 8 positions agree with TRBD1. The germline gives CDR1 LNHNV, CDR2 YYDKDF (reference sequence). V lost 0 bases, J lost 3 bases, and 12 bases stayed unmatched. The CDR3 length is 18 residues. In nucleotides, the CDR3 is TGTGCCACCAGCAGAGAGGGCAGGGGGCGCTTTTTGGACACTGAAGCTTTCTTT. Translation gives CATSREGRGRFLDTEAFF.

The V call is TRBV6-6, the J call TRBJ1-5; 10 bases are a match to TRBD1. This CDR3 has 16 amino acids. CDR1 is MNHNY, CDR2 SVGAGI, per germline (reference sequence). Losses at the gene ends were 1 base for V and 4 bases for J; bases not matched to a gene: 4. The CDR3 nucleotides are TGTGCCAGCAGTTACTACCGGGGACAGGGGAATCAGCCCCAGCATTTT. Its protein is CASSYYRGQGNQPQHF.

The CDR3 loop reads CASSEWAGVSYEQYF. The CDR3 DNA sequence: TGTGCCAGCAGTGAATGGGCAGGCGTCTCCTACGAGCAGTACTTC. This chain links TRBV2 with TRBJ2-7; D is uncertain. Trimming took off 2 bases at V and 0 bases at J, with 11 bases between the two ends. CDR1 and CDR2 from the germline V gene are SNHLY and FYNNEI. This CDR3 comprises 15 residues.

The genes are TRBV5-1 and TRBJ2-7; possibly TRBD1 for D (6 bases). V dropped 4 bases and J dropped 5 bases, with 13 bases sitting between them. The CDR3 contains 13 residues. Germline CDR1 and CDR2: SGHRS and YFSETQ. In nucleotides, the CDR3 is TGCGCCAGCAGCCCAGGGGCTGTGAACGAGCAGTACTTC. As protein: CASSPGAVNEQYF.

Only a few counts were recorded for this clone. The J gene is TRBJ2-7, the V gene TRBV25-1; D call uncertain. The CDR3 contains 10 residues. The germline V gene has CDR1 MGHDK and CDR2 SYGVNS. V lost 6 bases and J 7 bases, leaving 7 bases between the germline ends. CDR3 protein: CASRQTEQYF. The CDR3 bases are TGTGCCAGCAGACAGACAGAGCAGTACTTC.

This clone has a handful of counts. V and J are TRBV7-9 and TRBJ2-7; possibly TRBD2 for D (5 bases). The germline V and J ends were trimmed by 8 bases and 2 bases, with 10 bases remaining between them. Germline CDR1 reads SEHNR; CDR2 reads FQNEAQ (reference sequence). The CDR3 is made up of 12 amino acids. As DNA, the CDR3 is TGTGCCAGCGAGGGTTTAACCTACGAGCAGTACTTC. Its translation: CASEGLTYEQYF.

The CDR3, as DNA: TGTGCCAGCAGTTTATCTCGGACAGCATATGGCTACACCTTC. Protein product: CASSLSRTAYGYTF. The chain couples TRBV27 to TRBJ1-2; TRBD1 is a possible D gene (6 bases). Germline V lookup: CDR1 MNHEY, CDR2 SMNVEV (reference sequence). V was trimmed by 0 bases and J by 5 bases, leaving 10 bases between them. The CDR3 loop spans 14 amino acids.

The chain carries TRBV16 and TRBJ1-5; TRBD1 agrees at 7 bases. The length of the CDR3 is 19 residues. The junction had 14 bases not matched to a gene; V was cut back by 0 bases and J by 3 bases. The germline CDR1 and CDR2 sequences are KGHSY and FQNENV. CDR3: CASSQSLGRVRGYNQPQHF. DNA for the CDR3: TGTGCCAGCAGCCAATCTCTTGGACGTGTCAGGGGGTACAATCAGCCCCAGCATTTT. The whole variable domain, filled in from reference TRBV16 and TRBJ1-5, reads GEEVAQTPKHLVRGEGQKAKLYCAPIKGHSYVFWYQQVLKNEFKFLISFQNENVFDETGMPKERFSAKCLPNSPCSLEIQATKLEDSAVYFCASSQSLGRVRGYNQPQHFGDGTRLSIL.

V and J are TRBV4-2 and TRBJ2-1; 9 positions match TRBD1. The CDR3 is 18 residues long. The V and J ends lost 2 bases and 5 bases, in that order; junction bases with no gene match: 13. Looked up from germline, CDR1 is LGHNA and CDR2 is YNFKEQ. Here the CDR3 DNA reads TGTGCCAGCAGCCAAAGCCTACAGGGGGCGGTAGGCAACAATGAGCAGTTCTTC. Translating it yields CASSQSLQGAVGNNEQFF.

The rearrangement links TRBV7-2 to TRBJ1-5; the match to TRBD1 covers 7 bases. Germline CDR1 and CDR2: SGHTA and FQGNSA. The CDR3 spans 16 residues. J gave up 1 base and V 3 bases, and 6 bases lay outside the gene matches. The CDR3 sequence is CASSLILQGSNQPQHF. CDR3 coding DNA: TGTGCCAGCAGCTTGATTCTACAGGGGAGCAATCAGCCCCAGCATTTT.

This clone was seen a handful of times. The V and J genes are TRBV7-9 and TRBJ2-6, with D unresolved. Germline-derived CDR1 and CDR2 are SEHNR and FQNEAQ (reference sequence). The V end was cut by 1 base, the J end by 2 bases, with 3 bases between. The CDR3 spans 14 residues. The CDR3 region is CASSLVTGANVLTF. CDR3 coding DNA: TGTGCCAGCAGCTTAGTCACTGGGGCCAACGTCCTGACTTTC.